The T cell receptor beta chain under discussion was sequenced for a study of T cell repertoires in cytomegalovirus infection. One entry per CDR3 protein, called by TCRdb with MiXCR from the reads. The data hold hundreds of thousands of distinct CDR3 sequences, with roughly 15% observed a single time. CDR3 length: 16 amino acids. CDR1 is LNHDA, CDR2 SQIVND, per germline (reference sequence). Between the trimmed V and J ends, which lost 3 bases and 0 bases, there was a span of 9 bases. This clonotype was seen many times. Sequencing was done on a sample of PBMCs. V and J are TRBV19 and TRBJ1-6, with D uncertain. This clonotype originated in a human donor in good health (CMV status not recorded). Some clones in this sample may be carry-over from other donors' samples. The CDR3 sequence is CASSIIDGSYNSPLHF. The CDR3, as DNA: TGTGCCAGTAGTATTATCGACGGCTCCTATAATTCACCCCTCCACTTT.